A selection of T cell receptor beta chains follows, all from one sample in a study of blood T cell repertoires in COVID-19. Only in-frame clones appear in the TCRdb table, and some are missing; sequencing was by immunoSEQ multiplex PCR. The sample holds under 350,000 clones; around 90% are singletons and the top ten take 6.8%. What was sequenced was peripheral blood. The receptors originated from a woman aged 25-40 years with COVID-19, enrolled during active disease. Each CDR3 is given with its conserved first and last residue. The order of the fields is clone size, V gene, CDR3 length, J gene, D gene, CDR3 DNA, CDR3 protein. D genes are given only for firm matches. For some rows the clone size is stated as once, few or many, or as a class when expanded; others skip it.

>NA|TRBV2|15|TRBJ2-2|NA
TGTGCCAGCAATTTAGACAGGCTAAACACCGGGGAGCTGTTTTTT
CASNLDRLNTGELFF
>NA|TRBV19|15|TRBJ2-7|TRBD1
TGTGCCAGTAGTAGGGGGACAGGGTACACCTACGAGCAGTACTTC
CASSRGTGYTYEQYF
>NA|TRBV5-6|18|TRBJ2-4|TRBD1
TGTGCCAGCAGCCGAACCGGGACAGGCGTATTAGCCAAAAACATTCAGTACTTC
CASSRTGTGVLAKNIQYF
>NA|TRBV4-3|15|TRBJ1-2|NA
TGCGCCAGCAGCCAAGATAGGAGGAACCGCTATGGCTACACCTTC
CASSQDRRNRYGYTF
>NA|TRBV5-6|16|TRBJ1-4|NA
TGTGCCAGCAGCTTTTGGGATAGCCCGGAGCGGGAAAAACTGTTTTTT
CASSFWDSPEREKLFF
>NA|TRBV4-2|14|TRBJ1-4|NA
TGTGCCAGCAGAGAAGCGGGTCCTAATGAAAAACTGTTTTTT
CASREAGPNEKLFF
>NA|TRBV29-1|13|TRBJ2-7|TRBD1
TGCAGCGTTGTGGACAGGGAAAAGTACGAGCAGTACTTC
CSVVDREKYEQYF
>NA|TRBV7-2|14|TRBJ1-1|NA
TGTGCCAGCAGCTTTAATTGGGGGGACACTGAAGCTTTCTTT
CASSFNWGDTEAFF
>NA|TRBV18|16|TRBJ2-1|TRBD2
TGTGCCAGCTCACAGCGGACTAGCGGGACGTGGAATGAGCAGTTCTTC
CASSQRTSGTWNEQFF
>NA|TRBV18|15|TRBJ1-4|NA
TGTGCCAGCTCACCACCCGCGGGGGTGATTGAAAAACTGTTTTTT
CASSPPAGVIEKLFF
>NA|TRBV19|16|TRBJ2-2|TRBD1
TGTGCCAGTAGTATAGGAGGGGGCGCAAACACCGGGGAGCTGTTTTTT
CASSIGGGANTGELFF
>NA|TRBV29-1|12|TRBJ2-3|TRBD2
TGCAGCGCCGCGGGAGCAACAGATACGCAGTATTTT
CSAAGATDTQYF
>NA|TRBV9|16|TRBJ1-2|TRBD1
TGTGCCAGCTCCGCAGGGACAGGGGGTGGTCTTTGGGGCTACACCTTC
CASSAGTGGGLWGYTF
>NA|TRBV7-3|13|TRBJ2-2|NA
TGTGCCAGCAGCTTAACCCTCACCGGGGAGCTGTTTTTT
CASSLTLTGELFF
>NA|TRBV24-1|14|TRBJ2-1|NA
TGTGCCACCGTCACCGGCGGGCCGTACAATGAGCAGTTCTTC
CATVTGGPYNEQFF
>NA|TRBV27|16|TRBJ2-7|TRBD2
TGTGCCAGCAGTTTATCGGGGCTAGCGGGAGCCTACGAGCAGTACTTC
CASSLSGLAGAYEQYF
>NA|TRBV7-3|13|TRBJ1-2|TRBD1
TGTGCCAGCAGCGCCGGACAGGGTTATGGCTACACCTTC
CASSAGQGYGYTF
>NA|TRBV6-2/TRBV6-3|15|TRBJ2-3|NA
TGTGCCAGCAGTTACCAATTTGGAGGGGCGGATACGCAGTATTTT
CASSYQFGGADTQYF
>NA|TRBV19|12|TRBJ2-5|NA
TGTGCCAGTCGTGAGGGAGGCCGGGCCTTGTACTTC
CASREGGRALYF
>NA|TRBV7-3|15|TRBJ2-7|NA
TGTGCCAGCAGCTTAACTCCCGGCAGGGTCCACGAGCAGTACTTC
CASSLTPGRVHEQYF
>NA|TRBV4-3|16|TRBJ2-2|TRBD2
TGCGCCAGCAGCCAACTAGCGGCAGCGAACACCGGGGAGCTGTTTTTT
CASSQLAAANTGELFF
>NA|TRBV9|13|TRBJ2-7|NA
TGTGCCAGCAGCGTAGACCTTAGTAACGAGCAGTACTTC
CASSVDLSNEQYF
>NA|TRBV3-1/TRBV3-2|17|TRBJ2-7|TRBD1
TGTGCCAGCAGCTATATCCTAAGGGACAGGGGACCCTACGAGCAGTACTTC
CASSYILRDRGPYEQYF
>NA|TRBV19|14|TRBJ2-5|NA
TGTGCCAGTAGTATAGCAGGGGTCGCCTCGGCCCAGTACTTC
CASSIAGVASAQYF
>NA|TRBV28|16|TRBJ2-2|TRBD2
TGTGCCAGCAGTCCACAAGAGGCGGGAGGGCCCGGGGAGCTGTTTTTT
CASSPQEAGGPGELFF
>NA|TRBV19|15|TRBJ1-1|TRBD1
TGTGCCAGTAGTATAGACGGAGGGGGCGTCACTGAAGCTTTCTTT
CASSIDGGGVTEAFF
>once|TRBV27|14|TRBJ2-2|NA
TGTGCCAGCAGTCCCCTCGATAGACTCGGGGAGCTGTTTTTT
CASSPLDRLGELFF
>NA|TRBV7-6|15|TRBJ1-6|TRBD1
TGTGCCAGCAGGGCGCGCGGGACAGGGGACCGAACCCTCCACTTT
CASRARGTGDRTLHF
>once|TRBV2|18|TRBJ2-7|TRBD1
TGTGCCAGCATTCCCGTATGGGGACAGGGGGTTACATCCTACGAGCAGTACTTC
CASIPVWGQGVTSYEQYF
>NA|TRBV9|18|TRBJ2-1|TRBD2
TGTGCCAGCAGCGGCCCAACAGGGACTAGCGGGAGTTACCCTGAGCAGTTCTTC
CASSGPTGTSGSYPEQFF
>NA|TRBV7-8|13|TRBJ2-1|NA
TGTGCCAGCAGCTTAGTTGGTAGCGGTGAGCAGTTCTTC
CASSLVGSGEQFF
>once|TRBV6-5|15|TRBJ2-2|TRBD2
TGTGCCAGCACCCTAGCGGGAGTAGTTACCGGGGAGCTGTTTTTT
CASTLAGVVTGELFF
>NA|TRBV12-3/TRBV12-4|13|TRBJ2-7|NA
TGTGCCAGCACCCCCGGGGTCGCCTACGAGCAGTACTTC
CASTPGVAYEQYF
>NA|TRBV29-1|15|TRBJ2-5|NA
TGCAGCGTCTACCTGCCCGGGCAGGGTCGGGCGACCCAGTACTTC
CSVYLPGQGRATQYF